Below are 28 T cell receptor beta chains sequenced from a single sample in a study of blood T cell repertoires in COVID-19. Profiling relied on immunoSEQ multiplex PCR, and the TCRdb table lists in-frame clones only, not all of them. The data contain about 210,000 clones, about nine tenths of them seen just once; the ten biggest clones take up approximately 7.2%. Sequencing was done on a sample of PBMCs or T cells enriched from blood (not recorded which). The origin of the receptors is a man under 40 in a cohort exposed to, infected with or recovered from COVID-19 (not recorded which).

This rearrangement joins TRBV7-6 to TRBJ1-3, with 10 positions matching TRBD1. Per germline, CDR1 SGHVS and CDR2 FNYEAQ. The CDR3 extends over 16 amino acids. Trimming cost V 1 base and J 2 bases; bases outside gene matches: 2. The CDR3 DNA reads as TGTGCCAGCAGCTTAGGACAGGGGGCTGCTGGAAACACCATATATTTT. It translates to CASSLGQGAAGNTIYF.

The genes are TRBV18 and TRBJ1-2; D perhaps matches TRBD1 (5 bases). This CDR3 has 14 amino acids. Per germline, CDR1 KGHSH and CDR2 LQKENI. Trimming removed 4 bases from V and 0 bases from J, with 9 bases in between. CDR3 DNA: TGTGCCAGCTCACACACGACAGCTAACTATGGCTACACCTTC. Protein: CASSHTTANYGYTF.

The chain is built from TRBV5-1 and TRBJ2-3; 9 bases line up with TRBD2. CDR1 is SGHRS, CDR2 YFSETQ, per germline. V was pared by 5 bases and J by 1 base, with 11 bases of the junction left unmatched. This CDR3 contains 17 residues. CDR3 amino acids: CASRSSGSGAGTDTQYF. CDR3 sequence (DNA): TGCGCCAGCAGGAGTAGCGGGAGTGGTGCTGGCACAGATACGCAGTATTTT.

The rearrangement links TRBV28 to TRBJ1-3, with a tentative D call TRBD1 (5 bases). The CDR3 sequence is 17 residues long. Trimming pared 0 bases from V and 4 bases from J, leaving 16 bases between. Per germline, CDR1 MDHEN and CDR2 SYDVKM. Here the CDR3 DNA reads TGTGCCAGCAGTTTATGGGTTCCGGGGGAAACCGGAAACACCATATATTTT. This translates into CASSLWVPGETGNTIYF.

The V gene is TRBV24-1, the J gene TRBJ2-3, with 8 bases fitting TRBD2. This CDR3 is 15 amino acids long. Germline lookup yields CDR1 KGHDR and CDR2 SFDVKD. Germline trimming cut 7 bases from V and 3 bases from J; bases unmatched to any gene: 8. In DNA form, the CDR3 reads TGTGCCACCAGAAAAGGGCGGGAGGTTACAGATACGCAGTATTTT. It encodes CATRKGREVTDTQYF.

The genes are TRBV6-1 and TRBJ1-4; D possibly corresponds to TRBD1 (5 bases). From germline, CDR1 is MNHNS and CDR2 SASEGT. The CDR3 spans 18 residues. V shed 1 base and J shed 6 bases, with 21 bases lying between them. The CDR3 here is CASSEGAGSGRDYEKLFF. In DNA, the CDR3 is TGTGCCAGCAGTGAAGGGGCAGGGTCAGGAAGGGACTATGAAAAACTGTTTTTT.

This chain links TRBV4-1 with TRBJ2-5; D perhaps matches TRBD2 (6 bases). Trimming stripped 4 bases from V and 1 base from J, with 13 bases between. The CDR3 extends over 15 amino acids. Germline loops: CDR1 MGHRA, CDR2 YSYEKL. CDR3 sequence reads: CASSRVKLAQETQYF. In DNA form, the CDR3 reads TGCGCCAGCAGCCGGGTGAAACTAGCCCAAGAGACCCAGTACTTC.

This clone was seen only once. The CDR3 here is CASSPGQDYEQYF. CDR3 bases: TGCGCCAGCAGCCCTGGACAGGACTACGAGCAGTACTTC. This chain uses TRBV4-1 with TRBJ2-7; 7 bases are shared with TRBD1. CDR3 length: 13 amino acids. Germline CDR1 is MGHRA and CDR2 is YSYEKL. The V segment lost 4 bases and the J segment 3 bases; nucleotides outside the gene matches: 3.

The rearrangement uses TRBV6-6 and TRBJ2-1; no definite D call. CDR1 and CDR2 from the germline V gene are MNHNY and SVGAGI (reference sequence). V shed 6 bases and J shed 7 bases, with 10 bases lying between them. The CDR3 is 12 amino acids. CDR3 coding DNA: TGTGCCAGCAGCCTGGCCGCTAATGAGCAGTTCTTC. Translating gives CASSLAANEQFF.

The chain recombines TRBV5-1 with TRBJ2-3; unclear D gene. V lost 4 bases, J lost 1 base, and 13 bases lay in between. This CDR3 contains 15 residues. Germline loops: CDR1 SGHRS, CDR2 YFSETQ. The chain's CDR3 is CASSGLVGGTDTQYF. CDR3 sequence (DNA): TGCGCCAGCAGCGGCCTTGTGGGCGGCACAGATACGCAGTATTTT.

Many counts were recorded for this clone. V is TRBV27 and J is TRBJ1-1; D is ambiguous. CDR1 is MNHEY, CDR2 SMNVEV, per germline (reference sequence). The length of the CDR3 is 14 residues. The ends were cut back, 2 bases at V and 0 bases at J, with 7 bases in the middle. The CDR3 loop reads CASSLKAMNTEAFF. DNA of the CDR3: TGTGCCAGCAGTTTAAAAGCTATGAACACTGAAGCTTTCTTT.

The V call is TRBV28, the J call TRBJ1-2; 8 nucleotides match TRBD1. Germline trimming cut 6 bases from V and 4 bases from J; bases unmatched to any gene: 10. The CDR3 is made up of 15 amino acids. The V gene's germline CDR1 is MDHEN and CDR2 SYDVKM. The CDR3 DNA follows: TGTGCCAGCAGGCCTCAAGGGACAGGCGTCTATGGCTACACCTTC. Residues: CASRPQGTGVYGYTF.

Only a few counts were recorded for this clone. The chain combines TRBV4-3 with TRBJ1-4; maybe TRBD1 (6 bases). CDR1 and CDR2 (germline): LGHNA, YSLEER. Deletions cut 1 base from V and 4 bases from J, with 16 bases between. CDR3 size: 17 residues. The CDR3 bases are TGCGCCAGCAGCCAAGCCCCCCAGGGGTATGATAATGAAAAACTGTTTTTT. Amino acid sequence: CASSQAPQGYDNEKLFF.

This chain uses TRBV7-7 with TRBJ2-3, with 12 nucleotides matching TRBD2. The CDR3 has 16 residues. Germline V CDR1 and CDR2: SSHAT, FNYEAQ (reference sequence). The CDR3 coding sequence is TGTGCGGTATGGGGGCTAGCGGGAGGGAACACAGATACGCAGTATTTT. Amino acids: CAVWGLAGGNTDTQYF.

This rearrangement joins TRBV6-6 to TRBJ2-6; D may be TRBD1 (5 bases). V was pared by 6 bases and J by 0 bases, with 12 bases between. Germline CDR1 reads MNHNY; CDR2 reads SVGAGI (reference sequence). This CDR3 has 16 amino acids. The CDR3 DNA reads as TGTGCCAGCAGGTCTCAGACAGTCTCTGGGGCCAACGTCCTGACTTTC. Protein: CASRSQTVSGANVLTF.

In DNA, the CDR3 is TGCAGTGTTAGTCCCGGGGTTGGCAATCAGCCCCAGCATTTT. Amino acid sequence: CSVSPGVGNQPQHF. The rearrangement joins TRBV20-1 to TRBJ1-5; D is unclear. The germline V gene has CDR1 DFQATT and CDR2 SNEGSKA (reference sequence). V lost 7 bases and J lost 2, with 15 bases in between. This CDR3 comprises 14 residues.

The rearrangement links TRBV5-1 to TRBJ2-1; D unresolved. The length of the CDR3 is 13 residues. Germline loops: CDR1 SGHRS, CDR2 YFSETQ. V was clipped by 0 bases and J by 5 bases, with 6 bases between them. CDR3 amino acids: CASSLGRDNEQFF. The CDR3 DNA reads as TGCGCCAGCAGCTTGGGACGGGACAATGAGCAGTTCTTC.

The chain joins TRBV7-3 to TRBJ1-1; 7 bases are a match to TRBD1. Germline CDR1 and CDR2: SGHTA and FQGTGA. This CDR3 region has 13 residues. V lost 5 bases, J lost 4 bases, and 4 bases stayed unmatched. The CDR3 spells CASSATGLTEAFF. In DNA, the CDR3 is TGTGCCAGCAGCGCGACAGGGCTCACTGAAGCTTTCTTT.

This chain uses TRBV9 with TRBJ2-1; TRBD1 matches at 7 bases. J gave up 7 bases and V 4 bases, and 17 bases lay outside the gene matches. The CDR3 extends over 17 amino acids. Per germline, CDR1 SGDLS and CDR2 YYNGEE. CDR3 sequence: CASSQISGAGGFNEQFF. DNA for the CDR3: TGTGCCAGCAGCCAAATCTCCGGGGCAGGGGGTTTTAATGAGCAGTTCTTC. Using reference TRBV9 and TRBJ2-1 for the parts outside the CDR3, the full variable domain is DSGVTQTPKHLITATGQRVTLRCSPRSGDLSVYWYQQSLDQGLQFLIQYYNGEERAKGNILERFSAQQFPDLHSELNLSSLELGDSALYFCASSQISGAGGFNEQFFGPGTRLTVL.

The genes are TRBV21-1 and TRBJ2-7; the table assigns TRBD1, which was not confirmed against the DNA. The DNA end lines up better with TRBJ2-4; the J call may be wrong. TRBV21-1 is a pseudogene segment. This CDR3 is 12 amino acids long. The CDR3 nucleotides are TGTGCCAGCAGCAAAAGGCAGGTCATTCAGTACTTC. Protein sequence: CASSKRQVIQYF.

The chain has TRBV27 and TRBJ2-5, with unresolved D. The CDR3 spans 14 residues. Looked up from germline, CDR1 is MNHEY and CDR2 is SMNVEV (reference sequence). Trimming removed 6 bases from V and 5 bases from J, with 16 bases in between. CDR3 region: CASSAANRWETQYF. DNA for the CDR3: TGTGCCAGCAGCGCAGCGAATCGATGGGAGACCCAGTACTTC.

This sequence joins TRBV4-2 and TRBJ2-3; D perhaps matches TRBD2 (5 bases). V was cut by 4 bases and J by 5 bases, with 13 bases left in between. Germline CDR1 is LGHNA and CDR2 is YNFKEQ. There are 14 residues in the CDR3. CDR3 bases: TGTGCCAGCAGCCCCCCCCTCGGGATAGATACGCAGTATTTT. Amino acids: CASSPPLGIDTQYF.

The rearrangement joins TRBV28 to TRBJ2-7; no reliable D call. The CDR3 runs to 14 residues. Germline assignment: CDR1 MDHEN and CDR2 SYDVKM. V was clipped by 5 bases and J by 5 bases, with 16 bases between them. In DNA form, the CDR3 reads TGTGCCAGCAGTCCCGCTAGTACCAAGGACGAGCAGTACTTC. Translated: CASSPASTKDEQYF.

The rearrangement joins TRBV3-1 (or the pseudogene TRBV3-2) to TRBJ1-5; tentatively, D is TRBD1 (6 bases). Trimming left V 4 bases short and J 3 bases short, with 13 bases between. The germline V gene has CDR1 LGHDT and CDR2 YNNKEL (reference sequence). The CDR3 contains 15 residues. The CDR3 region is CASSPTGQFNQPQHF. The CDR3 bases are TGTGCCAGCAGCCCCACAGGGCAATTCAATCAGCCCCAGCATTTT.

CDR3 region: CASSLDRNYGYTF. Written as DNA, the CDR3 is TGTGCCAGCAGTTTAGACAGGAACTATGGCTACACCTTC. The rearrangement links TRBV28 to TRBJ1-2, with D perhaps matching TRBD1 (6 bases). CDR1 is MDHEN and CDR2 is SYDVKM in the germline V gene. Trimming left V 2 bases short and J 2 bases short, with 6 bases between. This CDR3 is 13 amino acids long.

This clone has just one count. V is TRBV10-3 and J is TRBJ2-1; 8 positions agree with TRBD2. V lost 6 bases, J lost 8 bases, and 6 bases stayed unmatched. This CDR3 comprises 13 residues. CDR1 and CDR2 from the germline V gene are ENHRY and SYGVKD. CDR3 nucleotides: TGTGCCATCAGCGGGAGGGCCGACGATGAGCAGTTCTTC. This codes for CAISGRADDEQFF.

The rearrangement uses TRBV27 and TRBJ1-5, with D perhaps matching TRBD1 (6 bases). Germline V lookup: CDR1 MNHEY, CDR2 SMNVEV (reference sequence). V lost 2 bases and J lost 2, with 10 bases in between. The CDR3 contains 15 residues. This chain's CDR3 is CASSLEAGGNQPQHF. As DNA, the CDR3 is TGTGCCAGCAGTTTAGAGGCAGGGGGCAATCAGCCCCAGCATTTT.

The V call is TRBV11-2, the J call TRBJ2-5; no clear D gene. This CDR3 is 14 amino acids long. Trimming took off 0 bases at V and 2 bases at J, with 7 bases between the two ends. CDR1 and CDR2 (germline): SGHAT, FQNNGV. CDR3 in amino acids: CASSLERIQETQYF. CDR3 DNA sequence: TGTGCCAGCAGCTTAGAGAGAATACAAGAGACCCAGTACTTC.